Shown below are 21 T cell receptor beta chains from a single sample sequenced in a study of blood T cell repertoires in COVID-19. Produced via immunoSEQ multiplex PCR; TCRdb's table is partial and in-frame only. The sample yields roughly 250,000 clones, 70% to 90% seen once. Specimen: peripheral blood. These receptors originate from a woman in her 40s who had recovered from COVID-19.

This sequence joins TRBV7-2 and TRBJ2-1; 9 nucleotides match TRBD2. Losses at the gene ends were 5 bases for V and 10 bases for J; bases not matched to a gene: 15. The CDR3 is 16 amino acids. Looked up from germline, CDR1 is SGHTA and CDR2 is FQGNSA. CDR3 DNA sequence: TGTGCCAGCAGCCAGCACGGGGCGGGAGGGCCAGGGGAGCAGTTCTTC. Its translation is CASSQHGAGGPGEQFF.

This chain connects TRBV14 to TRBJ1-2; 7 bases are shared with TRBD1. The germline CDR1 and CDR2 sequences are SGHDN and FVKESK. The CDR3 has 16 amino acids. The junction had 7 bases not matched to a gene; V was cut back by 3 bases and J by 0 bases. CDR3 bases: TGTGCCAGCAGCCACCTCGACAGGGCAACTAACTATGGCTACACCTTC. Amino acids: CASSHLDRATNYGYTF.

The V gene is TRBV11-3, the J gene TRBJ2-1; 11 bases are a match to TRBD2. Germline CDR1 is SGHNT and CDR2 is YENEEA. The CDR3 is 20 amino acids. V lost 4 bases, J lost 1 base, and 15 bases stayed unmatched. The CDR3 spells CASSYRGGLAGGRSYNEQFF. In nucleotides, the CDR3 is TGTGCCAGCAGCTACCGAGGGGGGCTAGCGGGAGGAAGGTCCTACAATGAGCAGTTCTTC.

The chain is built from TRBV24-1 and TRBJ2-1; D is perhaps TRBD2 (5 bases). The CDR3 totals 16 residues. V was shortened by 0 bases and J by 5 bases, with 13 bases between the two germline ends. Germline V lookup: CDR1 KGHDR, CDR2 SFDVKD. The CDR3 is CATSDLGERKDNEQFF. CDR3 coding DNA: TGTGCCACCAGTGATTTGGGGGAGAGAAAGGACAATGAGCAGTTCTTC.

As to this clone: One end of the junction is discordant with germline, which a read error may explain. The chain carries TRBV5-1 and TRBJ1-2; D gene unclear. This CDR3 contains 16 residues. Germline assignment: CDR1 SGHRS and CDR2 YFSETQ. CDR3 residues: CASSLGAPGGDYGYAF. The CDR3 nucleotides are TGCGCCAGCAGCTTGGGGGCTCCGGGCGGTGACTATGGCTACGCCTTC. Full variable domain (missing parts from reference TRBV5-1 and TRBJ1-2): KAGVTQTPRYLIKTRGQQVTLSCSPISGHRSVSWYQQTPGQGLQFLFEYFSETQRNKGNFPGRFSGRQFSNSRSEMNVSTLELGDSALYLCASSLGAPGGDYGYAFGSGTRLTVV.

On this clone itself: The sample has other DNA sequences that encode this CDR3 too. This chain uses TRBV7-2 with TRBJ2-3; TRBD2 is a possible D gene (5 bases). The CDR3 totals 14 residues. V dropped 2 bases and J dropped 1 base, with 7 bases sitting between them. CDR1 and CDR2 (germline): SGHTA, FQGNSA. The CDR3 is CASSLTSGTDTQYF. In nucleotides, the CDR3 is TGTGCCAGCAGCTTAACTAGTGGCACAGATACGCAGTATTTT.

The table lists this clone with a count of one. V is TRBV11-1 and J is TRBJ2-5; D ambiguous. CDR1 SGHAT and CDR2 FQDESV come from the germline V gene (reference sequence). V was shortened by 8 bases and J by 5 bases, with 6 bases between the two germline ends. The CDR3 totals 10 residues. The CDR3 region is CASGRETQYF. The CDR3 DNA reads TGTGCCAGCGGTCGGGAGACCCAGTACTTC. The whole variable domain, remainder taken from reference TRBV11-1 and TRBJ2-5, is EAEVAQSPRYKITEKSQAVAFWCDPISGHATLYWYRQILGQGPELLVQFQDESVVDDSQLPKDRFSAERLKGVDSTLKIQPAELGDSAMYLCASGRETQYFGPGTRLLVL.

The chain carries TRBV4-3 and TRBJ2-3; D uncertain. Between the trimmed V and J ends, which lost 2 bases and 2 bases, there was a span of 17 bases. In germline, CDR1 is LGHNA, CDR2 YSLEER. CDR3 length: 17 residues. In nucleotides, the CDR3 is TGCGCCAGCAGCCAACATGTCTACCCAAACCCCACAGATACGCAGTATTTT. Translating it yields CASSQHVYPNPTDTQYF.

CDR3 in amino acids: CASSYGGRYGYTF. The DNA of the CDR3 is TGTGCCAGCAGTTACGGGGGCAGGTATGGCTACACCTTC. This chain uses TRBV6-5 with TRBJ1-2; D is possibly TRBD1 (6 bases). Trimming took off 2 bases at V and 5 bases at J, with 9 bases between the two ends. The CDR3 contains 13 residues. Germline V gene data show CDR1 as MNHEY and CDR2 as SVGAGI.

The chain is built from TRBV7-6 and TRBJ2-3, with 9 nucleotides matching TRBD2. The CDR3 totals 16 residues. The V and J ends lost 1 base and 2 bases, in that order; junction bases with no gene match: 4. Germline CDR1 and CDR2: SGHVS and FNYEAQ. The CDR3 spells CASSLGPSGDTDTQYF. CDR3 bases: TGTGCCAGCAGCTTAGGACCTAGCGGGGACACAGATACGCAGTATTTT.

V gene TRBV2 combines with J gene TRBJ2-7, with TRBD2 matching 13 bases. The V and J ends lost 6 bases and 10 bases, in that order; junction bases with no gene match: 9. In germline, CDR1 is SNHLY, CDR2 FYNNEI. The CDR3 runs 14 residues. The CDR3 DNA is TGTGCCAGCAGACAACTAGCGGGGGGGCCCTATCAGTACTTC. The encoded protein is CASRQLAGGPYQYF.

This clone came up once. The genes are TRBV28 and TRBJ2-2; perhaps TRBD2 as D (6 bases). The germline gives CDR1 MDHEN, CDR2 SYDVKM. This CDR3 comprises 15 residues. The V gene lost 2 bases and the J gene lost 4 bases, with 11 bases spanning the gap. DNA for the CDR3: TGTGCCAGCAGTTTAGGGGGGATTAGCACCGGGGAGCTGTTTTTT. Its translation: CASSLGGISTGELFF.

The chain recombines TRBV7-6 with TRBJ1-2; possible D gene TRBD1, 5 bases. The CDR3 runs 15 residues. With 5 bases removed from V and 0 bases from J, the gap between germline ends came to 13 bases. CDR1 and CDR2 (germline): SGHVS, FNYEAQ. CDR3 sequence: CASSPAWGSNYGYTF. The CDR3 DNA reads TGTGCCAGCAGCCCCGCATGGGGCTCTAACTATGGCTACACCTTC. Together with reference TRBV7-6 and TRBJ1-2, the CDR3 gives the full variable domain: GAGVSQSPRYKVTKRGQDVALRCDPISGHVSLYWYRQALGQGPEFLTYFNYEAQQDKSGLPNDRFSAERPEGSISTLTIQRTEQRDSAMYRCASSPAWGSNYGYTFGSGTRLTVV.

The J gene is TRBJ2-1, the V gene TRBV20-1; D is uncertain. Trimming took 3 bases from V and 4 from J, leaving 10 bases between them. Germline V CDR1 and CDR2: DFQATT, SNEGSKA (reference sequence). This CDR3 region has 13 residues. The CDR3 sequence: CSASLPRYNEQFF. In DNA, the CDR3 is TGCAGTGCTAGTCTTCCTAGATACAATGAGCAGTTCTTC.

This chain links TRBV5-6 with TRBJ1-2; D is undetermined. V was shortened by 0 bases and J by 3 bases, with 9 bases between the two germline ends. The CDR3 loop spans 14 amino acids. Germline CDR1 is SGHDT and CDR2 is YYEEEE. The CDR3 sequence is CASSLDGRYYGYTF. As DNA, the CDR3 is TGTGCCAGCAGCTTGGATGGCAGATACTATGGCTACACCTTC.

This rearrangement joins TRBV29-1 to TRBJ2-7; TRBD1 matches 8 bases. The length of the CDR3 is 13 residues. Germline assignment: CDR1 SQVTM and CDR2 ANQGSEA. J gave up 3 bases and V 4 bases, and 5 bases lay outside the gene matches. CDR3 region: CSVVGDRIYEQYF. CDR3 bases: TGCAGCGTTGTCGGGGACAGGATCTACGAGCAGTACTTC.

The V gene is TRBV18, the J gene TRBJ2-7; perhaps TRBD1 as D (6 bases). This CDR3 region has 14 residues. Trimming took off 5 bases at V and 1 base at J, with 12 bases between the two ends. Per germline, CDR1 KGHSH and CDR2 LQKENI. DNA for the CDR3: TGTGCCAGCTCATGGGCCCAGGGGTCCTACGAGCAGTACTTC. Translated: CASSWAQGSYEQYF.

This clone was detected only once. V gene TRBV2 combines with J gene TRBJ1-5, with D uncertain. This CDR3 is built from 13 residues. CDR1 is SNHLY, CDR2 FYNNEI, per germline. With 5 bases removed from V and 3 bases from J, the gap between germline ends came to 8 bases. The CDR3 protein is CASSSQVNQPQHF. DNA for the CDR3: TGTGCCAGCAGTTCCCAGGTCAATCAGCCCCAGCATTTT.

CDR3 amino acids: CAISALSEETQYF. The CDR3 DNA follows: TGTGCCATCAGTGCCCTCAGTGAAGAGACCCAGTACTTC. The chain carries TRBV10-3 and TRBJ2-5, with D uncertain. The CDR3 runs 13 residues. The V end lost 4 bases, the J end lost 3 bases, and 9 bases lay between the germline ends. Germline assignment: CDR1 ENHRY and CDR2 SYGVKD.

The chain couples TRBV28 to TRBJ2-7; D is possibly TRBD1 (6 bases). Germline loops: CDR1 MDHEN, CDR2 SYDVKM. CDR3 length: 13 residues. V dropped 6 bases and J dropped 4 bases, with 13 bases sitting between them. The CDR3 loop reads CASRAQGWYEQYF. The CDR3 nucleotides are TGTGCCAGCAGGGCACAGGGTTGGTACGAGCAGTACTTC. Based on the CDR3 plus reference TRBV28 and TRBJ2-7, the full variable domain is DVKVTQSSRYLVKRTGEKVFLECVQDMDHENMFWYRQDPGLGLRLIYFSYDVKMKEKGDIPEGYSVSREKKERFSLILESASTNQTSMYLCASRAQGWYEQYFGPGTRLTVT.

J is TRBJ2-3 and V is TRBV30, with a weak D call TRBD2 (5 bases). The germline V gene has CDR1 GTSNPN and CDR2 SVGIG (reference sequence). Trimming removed 4 bases at V and 4 bases at J, with 9 bases between. This CDR3 contains 12 residues. For the CDR3, the DNA is TGTGCCTGGAAGGACTTTTCAGATACGCAGTATTTT. Protein: CAWKDFSDTQYF.